This passage covers 10 T cell receptor beta chains from one sample sequenced in a study of blood T cells in healthy people across ages. A sample-barcoded 5' primer and a J-beta primer mix were used in a second PCR of about 6 to 11 cycles. Using its own MiXCR run on the 5' RACE reads, TCRdb lists one record per CDR3 protein. Of about 1,800,000 distinct CDR3 sequences listed, 28% are singletons. Sequencing was done on a sample of blood. The source of these receptors is a woman younger than 45 in good health.

The J gene is TRBJ2-5, the V gene TRBV20-1; D perhaps matches TRBD1 (6 bases). The assigned J gene may be wrong: the sequence end matches TRBJ2-7 better. CDR1 and CDR2 (germline): DFQATT, SNEGSKA (reference sequence). The CDR3 is 15 amino acids. The CDR3 spells CSARDRRRGGYEQYF. The CDR3 nucleotides are TGCAGTGCTAGAGATAGGAGACGAGGGGGCTACGAGCAGTACTTC.

This clonotype was seen many times. Here the CDR3 reads CASSLLRGAGGYGYTF. In DNA form, the CDR3 reads TGTGCCAGCAGTTTATTACGTGGGGCAGGTGGCTATGGCTACACCTTC. The rearrangement joins TRBV28 to TRBJ1-2, with a tentative D call TRBD1 (5 bases). Deletions cut 1 base from V and 4 bases from J, with 16 bases between. The germline V gene encodes CDR1 MDHEN and CDR2 SYDVKM. CDR3 size: 16 residues.

This chain joins TRBV4-1 and TRBJ2-1; D is undetermined. Germline assignment: CDR1 MGHRA and CDR2 YSYEKL. The V end was cut by 1 base, the J end by 5 bases, with 15 bases between. This CDR3 has 16 amino acids. CDR3 nucleotides: TGCGCCAGCAGCCAAGTAGGCGGTTCGGAAAACAATGAGCAGTTCTTC. It yields the protein CASSQVGGSENNEQFF.

This clonotype was counted many times. The chain links TRBV10-2 to TRBJ1-5; D is perhaps TRBD1 (6 bases). CDR3 length: 15 residues. Germline CDR1 WSHSY, CDR2 SAAADI. The V end was cut by 0 bases, the J end by 4 bases, with 10 bases between. CDR3 DNA sequence: TGCGCCAGCAGTGAGTCGGGGGGGCGTAATCAGCCCCAGCATTTT. Translation: CASSESGGRNQPQHF.

This clonotype showed up many times. The chain joins TRBV5-1 to TRBJ2-6, with 9 nucleotides matching TRBD1. This CDR3 has 16 residues. Germline V gene lookup returns CDR1 SGHRS and CDR2 YFSETQ. Trimming cost V 2 bases and J 4 bases; bases outside gene matches: 4. The CDR3 reads CASSLQGAYGANVLTF. As DNA, the CDR3 is TGCGCCAGCAGCTTACAGGGGGCTTACGGGGCCAACGTCCTGACTTTC.

The chain joins TRBV28 to TRBJ2-4; a possible D gene is TRBD2 (6 bases). V was cut by 4 bases and J by 13 bases, with 20 bases left in between. The CDR3 sequence is 14 residues long. Per the germline V gene, CDR1 is MDHEN and CDR2 is SYDVKM. The CDR3 DNA follows: TGTGCCAGCAGTTATTTGGAGGGGACTGGTGAGCAGTACTTC. This encodes CASSYLEGTGEQYF.

The J gene is TRBJ1-5, the V gene TRBV20-1; a possible D gene is TRBD1 (5 bases). Germline V lookup: CDR1 DFQATT, CDR2 SNEGSKA (reference sequence). Trimming took off 6 bases at V and 3 bases at J, with 15 bases between the two ends. CDR3 length: 14 amino acids. The CDR3 region has the DNA TGCAGTGCCCCGGGACGGATGAACAATCAGCCCCAGCATTTT. Protein product: CSAPGRMNNQPQHF.

The CDR3 loop reads CASSFTGLGIPTDTQYF. The DNA for the CDR3 is TGCGCCAGCAGCTTTACGGGATTAGGTATCCCCACAGATACGCAGTATTTT. The rearrangement links TRBV5-1 to TRBJ2-3; tentative D call: TRBD2 (5 bases). Trimming left V 2 bases short and J 2 bases short, with 18 bases between. Germline values: CDR1 SGHRS, CDR2 YFSETQ. The CDR3 consists of 17 residues.

The chain employs TRBV11-2 and TRBJ2-5, with D perhaps matching TRBD2 (5 bases). The germline gives CDR1 SGHAT, CDR2 FQNNGV. The CDR3 sequence is 13 residues long. V was clipped by 10 bases and J by 6 bases, with 18 bases between them. The CDR3 protein is CANSASSGKTQYF. The CDR3 coding sequence is TGTGCCAACAGTGCCTCTTCGGGAAAGACCCAGTACTTC. Complete variable domain (other parts from reference TRBV11-2 and TRBJ2-5): EAGVAQSPRYKIIEKRQSVAFWCNPISGHATLYWYQQILGQGPKLLIQFQNNGVVDDSQLPKDRFSAERLKGVDSTLKIQPAKLEDSAVYLCANSASSGKTQYFGPGTRLLVL.

CDR3 amino acids: CASLRRYTF. CDR3 nucleotide sequence: TGTGCTTCCCTCCGGCGCTACACCTTC. The chain recombines TRBV7-4 with TRBJ1-2; no reliable D call. The CDR3 loop spans 9 amino acids. Germline values: CDR1 SGHVT, CDR2 SQSDAQ.